Each of the 24 T cell receptor beta chains below was sequenced from the same sample in a study of blood T cell repertoires in COVID-19. TCRdb's copy holds only in-frame clones and misses some; the assay was immunoSEQ multiplex PCR. Among around 170,000 clones listed, 85% to 90% were seen once. The sequenced sample was peripheral blood. The receptors were sampled from a woman in her sixties or seventies with acute or convalescent COVID-19.

The chain joins TRBV7-2 to TRBJ1-4, with D unclear. From germline, CDR1 is SGHTA and CDR2 FQGNSA. Between the trimmed V and J ends, which lost 0 bases and 0 bases, there was a span of 8 bases. The CDR3 consists of 16 residues. In DNA form, the CDR3 reads TGTGCCAGCAGCTTAGCGGGCACGGCAACTAATGAAAAACTGTTTTTT. Protein: CASSLAGTATNEKLFF.

The chain recombines TRBV27 with TRBJ2-1; D is possibly TRBD2 (5 bases). This CDR3 contains 15 residues. V gave up 3 bases and J gave up 5 bases, with 14 bases separating them. Looked up from germline, CDR1 is MNHEY and CDR2 is SMNVEV (reference sequence). CDR3: CASSFGGIKNNEQFF. The CDR3 nucleotides read TGTGCCAGCAGTTTCGGAGGAATAAAAAACAATGAGCAGTTCTTC.

The J gene is TRBJ2-5, the V gene TRBV7-2, with TRBD1 as a possible D gene (5 bases). In germline, CDR1 is SGHTA, CDR2 FQGNSA. This CDR3 is 15 amino acids long. Between the trimmed V and J ends, which lost 3 bases and 1 base, there was a span of 12 bases. The chain's CDR3 is CASSFQTGAQETQYF. In DNA form, the CDR3 reads TGTGCCAGCAGCTTCCAAACAGGTGCCCAAGAGACCCAGTACTTC.

This clone appeared once. The V gene is TRBV24-1, the J gene TRBJ1-2; D gene unclear. In germline, CDR1 is KGHDR, CDR2 SFDVKD. V shed 1 base and J shed 0 bases, with 5 bases lying between them. The CDR3 covers 14 residues. CDR3 amino acids: CATSDFSTNYGYTF. CDR3 DNA sequence: TGTGCCACCAGTGATTTTTCCACTAACTATGGCTACACCTTC.

This clone has only a few counts. The J gene is TRBJ2-7, the V gene TRBV3-1 (or the pseudogene TRBV3-2); a possible D gene is TRBD1 (5 bases). Germline loops: CDR1 LGHDT, CDR2 YNNKEL (reference sequence). The V and J ends lost 0 bases and 4 bases respectively, with 7 bases between them. This CDR3 is built from 13 residues. CDR3 nucleotide sequence: TGTGCCAGCAGCCAAGAGGGGCCGTACGAGCAGTACTTC. Protein sequence: CASSQEGPYEQYF.

This sequence joins TRBV5-8 and TRBJ1-2, with 11 bases that match TRBD1. Germline V CDR1 and CDR2: SGHTS, YDEGEE. The CDR3 is made up of 15 amino acids. J lost 7 bases, V lost 6 bases, and 11 bases had no gene match. The CDR3 region is CASTQRTGGRGGYTF. Written as DNA, the CDR3 is TGTGCCAGCACCCAGAGGACAGGGGGCAGAGGTGGCTACACCTTC.

This chain links TRBV2 with TRBJ2-3; D gene unclear. V lost 6 bases to trimming and J lost 2 bases, with 15 bases between them. Looked up from germline, CDR1 is SNHLY and CDR2 is FYNNEI. There are 15 residues in the CDR3. The chain's CDR3 is CASRGLGTHTDTQYF. CDR3 nucleotides: TGTGCCAGCAGGGGTCTGGGCACGCACACAGATACGCAGTATTTT.

The CDR3 protein is CASSPGQGAGRGNSPLHF. CDR3 DNA sequence: TGCGCCAGCAGCCCGGGACAGGGGGCAGGGAGGGGTAATTCACCCCTCCACTTT. The chain recombines TRBV4-1 with TRBJ1-6; 12 bases agree with TRBD1. Looked up from germline, CDR1 is MGHRA and CDR2 is YSYEKL. The CDR3 covers 18 residues. The trim removed 4 bases at V and 6 bases at J, leaving 10 bases unmatched.

V usage is TRBV5-1 and J usage is TRBJ2-2; D is perhaps TRBD1 (7 bases). CDR1 is SGHRS, CDR2 YFSETQ, per germline. The CDR3 loop spans 13 amino acids. Trimming left V 4 bases short and J 10 bases short, with 14 bases between. The CDR3 DNA reads as TGCGCCAGCAGCGCGGGACAGCCGCTGGAGCTGTTTTTT. Encoded protein: CASSAGQPLELFF.

This chain joins TRBV7-9 and TRBJ2-3; 8 bases are a match to TRBD1. The germline gives CDR1 SEHNR, CDR2 FQNEAQ (reference sequence). J was trimmed by 1 base and V by 5 bases; bases with no gene match: 5. This CDR3 spans 15 amino acids. The CDR3: CASSPDRAGTDTQYF. CDR3 nucleotide sequence: TGTGCCAGCAGCCCGGACAGGGCCGGCACAGATACGCAGTATTTT.

This sequence joins TRBV7-2 and TRBJ1-2; D not certain. Germline CDR1 is SGHTA and CDR2 is FQGNSA. The ends were cut back, 3 bases at V and 4 bases at J, with 9 bases in the middle. The CDR3 contains 13 residues. The CDR3 DNA reads TGTGCCAGCAGCTTTGCGGGCGTCTATGGCTACACCTTC. Translation gives CASSFAGVYGYTF.

V gene TRBV7-9 combines with J gene TRBJ2-3, with 10 bases aligning to TRBD2. CDR1 and CDR2 (germline): SEHNR, FQNEAQ (reference sequence). J was trimmed by 4 bases and V by 5 bases; bases with no gene match: 12. CDR3 length equals 17 residues. CDR3 nucleotide sequence: TGTGCCAGCAGCCAGCCACGAACTAGCGGGACTGCAGATACGCAGTATTTT. Its protein is CASSQPRTSGTADTQYF.

This chain links TRBV12-5 with TRBJ2-2; possibly TRBD2 for D (6 bases). Per germline, CDR1 LGHNT and CDR2 FRNRAP. This CDR3 has 13 residues. Trimming cost V 6 bases and J 2 bases, with 7 bases left between them. The CDR3 DNA follows: TGTGCTAGTGGGGACTACAACACCGGGGAGCTGTTTTTT. Translation gives CASGDYNTGELFF.

The V call is TRBV4-1, the J call TRBJ2-1; D call uncertain. V lost 1 base, J lost 4 bases, and 11 bases lay in between. The CDR3 runs 15 residues. Looked up from germline, CDR1 is MGHRA and CDR2 is YSYEKL. The CDR3 here is CASSQGSIRYNEQFF. The CDR3 nucleotides are TGCGCCAGCAGCCAAGGGTCGATCCGGTACAATGAGCAGTTCTTC.

V gene TRBV7-3 combines with J gene TRBJ2-3, with 7 bases fitting TRBD2. The V and J ends lost 3 bases and 5 bases, in that order; junction bases with no gene match: 2. The CDR3 runs to 13 residues. CDR1 is SGHTA and CDR2 is FQGTGA in the germline V gene. The CDR3 here is CASSFRGGDTQYF. In DNA form, the CDR3 reads TGTGCCAGCAGCTTCCGCGGGGGAGATACGCAGTATTTT.

The CDR3 region has the DNA TGTGCCAGCAGCTTAAGCTTAACCTCTGGGGCCAACGTCCTGACTTTC. Amino acid sequence: CASSLSLTSGANVLTF. The chain carries TRBV11-2 and TRBJ2-6; D unclear. The CDR3 contains 16 residues. The V end lost 2 bases, the J end lost 0 bases, and 8 bases lay between the germline ends. Germline lookup yields CDR1 SGHAT and CDR2 FQNNGV. The variable domain in full, with the rest retrieved from reference TRBV11-2 and TRBJ2-6, is EAGVAQSPRYKIIEKRQSVAFWCNPISGHATLYWYQQILGQGPKLLIQFQNNGVVDDSQLPKDRFSAERLKGVDSTLKIQPAKLEDSAVYLCASSLSLTSGANVLTFGAGSRLTVL.

This chain links TRBV3-1 (or the pseudogene TRBV3-2) with TRBJ2-1; 13 bases map to TRBD2. Germline-derived CDR1 and CDR2 are LGHDT and YNNKEL (reference sequence). V dropped 4 bases and J dropped 3; count of bases not matched to a gene: 3. The CDR3 has 16 amino acids. This CDR3 reads CASSPRTSGSYNEQFF. CDR3 nucleotide sequence: TGTGCCAGCAGCCCCCGGACTAGCGGGAGCTACAATGAGCAGTTCTTC.

V and J are TRBV7-9 and TRBJ2-1, with 8 bases aligning to TRBD2. Looked up from germline, CDR1 is SEHNR and CDR2 is FQNEAQ (reference sequence). The V and J ends lost 3 bases and 8 bases, in that order; junction bases with no gene match: 12. The CDR3 covers 16 residues. The CDR3 sequence is CASSFSAGGPGHEQFF. CDR3 in DNA: TGTGCCAGCAGCTTTAGTGCGGGGGGCCCCGGCCATGAGCAGTTCTTC.

The rearrangement joins TRBV6-2 or TRBV6-3 to TRBJ2-7, with 8 positions matching TRBD1. Germline assignment: CDR1 MNHEY and CDR2 SVGEGT. J lost 7 bases, V lost 0 bases, and 8 bases had no gene match. This CDR3 is 15 amino acids long. The DNA of the CDR3 is TGTGCCAGCAGTTACTCGATGAGCTACAGGGGGGAGCAGTACTTC. Encoded protein: CASSYSMSYRGEQYF.

This clone occurred a few times. The V call is TRBV6-6, the J call TRBJ2-5, with a weak D call TRBD2 (5 bases). The CDR3 loop spans 15 amino acids. From germline, CDR1 is MNHNY and CDR2 SVGAGI (reference sequence). V was shortened by 1 base and J by 4 bases, with 13 bases between the two germline ends. CDR3 amino acids: CASSYYGRATETQYF. The CDR3, as DNA: TGTGCCAGCAGTTACTATGGGCGGGCCACAGAGACCCAGTACTTC.

This clone has only one observation. The chain joins TRBV6-5 to TRBJ2-7; possible D gene TRBD2, 7 bases. The CDR3 spans 13 residues. The germline V gene encodes CDR1 MNHEY and CDR2 SVGAGI. Between the trimmed V and J ends, which lost 6 bases and 9 bases, there was a span of 18 bases. CDR3 protein: CASRGGGGSGQYF. The DNA for the CDR3 is TGTGCCAGCAGAGGAGGGGGGGGGAGCGGGCAGTACTTC.

The rearrangement joins TRBV4-1 to TRBJ1-2; 7 nucleotides agree with TRBD1. Losses at the gene ends were 3 bases for V and 4 bases for J; bases not matched to a gene: 5. Germline V gene sequence: CDR1 MGHRA, CDR2 YSYEKL. The CDR3 spans 14 residues. CDR3 region: CASSQTGYLYGYTF. In DNA, the CDR3 is TGCGCCAGCAGCCAGACAGGGTATCTCTATGGCTACACCTTC.

In DNA, the CDR3 is TGTGCCACCAGCAGAGAAGGAGGCGGCTCCTACGAGCAGTACTTC. As protein: CATSREGGGSYEQYF. The genes are TRBV15 and TRBJ2-7; a possible D gene is TRBD2 (5 bases). This CDR3 is built from 15 residues. Germline V CDR1 and CDR2: LNHNV, YYDKDF (reference sequence). The germline V and J ends were trimmed by 0 bases and 0 bases, with 9 bases remaining between them. Using reference TRBV15 and TRBJ2-7 for the parts outside the CDR3, the full variable domain is DAMVIQNPRYQVTQFGKPVTLSCSQTLNHNVMYWYQQKSSQAPKLLFHYYDKDFNNEADTPDNFQSRRPNTSFCFLDIRSPGLGDTAMYLCATSREGGGSYEQYFGPGTRLTVT.

The rearrangement uses TRBV7-2 and TRBJ2-1, with TRBD2 matching over 8 bases. Germline-derived CDR1 and CDR2 are SGHTA and FQGNSA. V was pared by 4 bases and J by 4 bases, with 12 bases of the junction left unmatched. The CDR3 extends over 17 amino acids. CDR3 in DNA: TGTGCCAGCAGCTCGCTGGGGGCGGGGGGAGTTTACAATGAGCAGTTCTTC. Residues: CASSSLGAGGVYNEQFF.